What follows are 26 T cell receptor beta chains derived from one specimen sequenced in a study of T cell repertoires in cytomegalovirus infection. TCRdb used MiXCR to reprocess the reads, holding one entry per CDR3 protein. The data hold fewer than 850,000 distinct CDR3 sequences, with 25% to 30% observed a single time. No antigen has been identified for these receptors. The sample in question was cultured CD8+ T cells from PBMCs, obtained from culture after CMV antigen stimulation. The receptors were gathered from a human donor in good health (CMV status not recorded). Some clones in this sample may be carry-over from other donors' samples.

The V call is TRBV4-1, the J call TRBJ2-1, with a tentative D call TRBD2 (5 bases). Between the trimmed V and J ends, which lost 0 bases and 8 bases, there was a span of 11 bases. The CDR3 length is 14 residues. CDR1 and CDR2 (germline): MGHRA, YSYEKL. The CDR3 DNA is TGCGCCAGCAGCCAAGATCGAGGGATCGATGAGCAGTTCTTC. Protein product: CASSQDRGIDEQFF.

The chain employs TRBV7-4 and TRBJ2-5; either TRBD1 or TRBD2 may fit D (6 bases each). Germline assignment: CDR1 SGHVT and CDR2 SQSDAQ. The CDR3 is 14 residues long. The V end lost 8 bases, the J end lost 8 bases, and 21 bases lay between the germline ends. The CDR3 reads CASGAPYEGGTQYF. The CDR3 DNA reads TGTGCCAGCGGAGCTCCCTATGAGGGGGGAACCCAGTACTTC.

This clonotype was seen at least ten times. J is TRBJ1-1 and V is TRBV7-6; D is perhaps TRBD1 (5 bases). CDR3 length: 17 amino acids. Trimming pared 4 bases from V and 0 bases from J, leaving 18 bases between. The germline V gene encodes CDR1 SGHVS and CDR2 FNYEAQ. This CDR3 is CASSSPIGATLNTEAFF. The DNA of the CDR3 is TGTGCCAGCAGCTCCCCAATCGGGGCCACGCTGAACACTGAAGCTTTCTTT.

The chain has TRBV6-5 and TRBJ1-1; D uncertain. The CDR3 length is 15 residues. V was cut by 0 bases and J by 1 base, with 9 bases left in between. Germline lookup yields CDR1 MNHEY and CDR2 SVGAGI. The CDR3 loop reads CASSYSLGWNTEAFF. The CDR3 DNA reads as TGTGCCAGCAGTTACTCTCTAGGGTGGAACACTGAAGCTTTCTTT.

This sequence joins TRBV27 and TRBJ1-3; TRBD1 might be the D (5 bases). This CDR3 spans 14 amino acids. Germline lookup yields CDR1 MNHEY and CDR2 SMNVEV (reference sequence). Trimming stripped 11 bases from V and 3 bases from J, with 17 bases between. For the CDR3, the DNA is TGTGCCTCCGGGACTTTCGACGATGGAAACACCATATATTTT. This encodes CASGTFDDGNTIYF.

The chain has TRBV7-9 and TRBJ2-5; 8 nucleotides line up with TRBD2. CDR3 length: 16 amino acids. Looked up from germline, CDR1 is SEHNR and CDR2 is FQNEAQ (reference sequence). Trimming at V came to 2 bases and at J to 4 bases, leaving 9 bases not matched to a gene. In nucleotides, the CDR3 is TGTGCCAGCAGCTTAAGTTGGCGGGGGGCGTCAGAGACCCAGTACTTC. It codes for CASSLSWRGASETQYF.

This clonotype was seen more than once but under ten times. This chain joins TRBV6-2 or TRBV6-3 and TRBJ1-1, with D uncertain. This CDR3 region has 14 residues. Between the trimmed V and J ends, which lost 2 bases and 2 bases, there was a span of 9 bases. The germline gives CDR1 MNHEY, CDR2 SVGEGT. For the CDR3, the DNA is TGTGCCAGCAGTTACGAGGGATTTAACACTGAAGCTTTCTTT. Its protein is CASSYEGFNTEAFF.

In its sample, this clonotype was seen a few times. This sequence joins TRBV29-1 and TRBJ2-1, with 7 bases matching TRBD2. The CDR3 loop spans 14 amino acids. Germline V lookup: CDR1 SQVTM, CDR2 ANQGSEA. V lost 1 base to trimming and J lost 5 bases; unmatched junction nucleotides: 5. The CDR3 is CSVEGLAVNNEQFF. In nucleotides, the CDR3 is TGCAGCGTTGAAGGGCTAGCGGTAAACAATGAGCAGTTCTTC.

The rearrangement joins TRBV29-1 to TRBJ1-1, with D perhaps matching TRBD1 (5 bases). The V gene's germline CDR1 is SQVTM and CDR2 ANQGSEA. The V end was cut by 3 bases, the J end by 10 bases, with 9 bases between. The CDR3 sequence is 10 residues long. The CDR3 sequence: CSVETGGAFF. In DNA form, the CDR3 reads TGCAGCGTTGAGACTGGGGGAGCTTTCTTT.

The chain carries TRBV19 and TRBJ2-7; weak D call: TRBD1 (6 bases). Germline lookup yields CDR1 LNHDA and CDR2 SQIVND (reference sequence). There are 11 residues in the CDR3. The CDR3 loop reads CEAGTFYEQYV. Here the CDR3 DNA reads TGTGAGGCAGGGACATTCTACGAGCAGTACGTC.

The chain combines TRBV15 with TRBJ1-1, with D unclear. The CDR3 is 13 residues long. Trimming shortened V by 3 bases and J by 0 bases, and 5 bases separated the two germline ends. Germline values: CDR1 LNHNV, CDR2 YYDKDF (reference sequence). This CDR3 reads CATSRKVNTEAFF. In DNA form, the CDR3 reads TGTGCCACCAGCAGGAAGGTGAACACTGAAGCTTTCTTT.

This clonotype has a handful of counts. V usage is TRBV6-2 or TRBV6-3 and J usage is TRBJ1-5, with no clear D. This CDR3 is built from 15 residues. The V end lost 0 bases, the J end lost 3 bases, and 9 bases lay between the germline ends. Germline CDR1 MNHEY, CDR2 SVGEGT. This chain's CDR3 is CASSYSPGSNQPQHF. CDR3 DNA sequence: TGTGCCAGCAGTTACTCTCCCGGATCCAATCAGCCCCAGCATTTT.

The genes are TRBV12-3 or TRBV12-4 and TRBJ2-2; 9 bases align to TRBD1. CDR3 length equals 17 residues. With 6 bases clipped from V and 6 bases from J, the junction kept 14 bases outside the gene matches. Here the CDR3 reads CASSPPDRGTNSGELFF. The CDR3 bases are TGTGCCAGCAGCCCACCCGACAGGGGGACTAATTCCGGGGAGCTGTTTTTT.

This clonotype was counted between two and nine times. One end of the junction is discordant with germline, which a read error may explain. The chain links TRBV12-3 or TRBV12-4 to TRBJ1-2; TRBD1 agrees at 8 bases. This CDR3 is built from 19 residues. The CDR3 region has the DNA TGTGCCAGCAGTTTCCACTCCTTGGACAGGGTGGTTCTCAGCTATGGCTACACCTTT. This sequence encodes CASSFHSLDRVVLSYGYTF.

The chain recombines TRBV7-9 with TRBJ2-5; the match to TRBD2 covers 7 bases. CDR3 length equals 17 residues. Germline-derived CDR1 and CDR2 are SEHNR and FQNEAQ (reference sequence). J lost 2 bases, V lost 4 bases, and 13 bases had no gene match. CDR3 amino acids: CASSSLGGGSPQETQYF. In nucleotides, the CDR3 is TGTGCCAGCAGCTCGCTGGGGGGGGGATCCCCACAAGAGACCCAGTACTTC.

V gene TRBV19 combines with J gene TRBJ1-5, with 8 bases that match TRBD1. The CDR3 is 13 residues long. The germline V gene encodes CDR1 LNHDA and CDR2 SQIVND (reference sequence). After removal of 10 bases from V and 2 bases from J, the junction contained 4 bases not matched to a gene. This CDR3 is CATKTGGNQPQHF. The CDR3 DNA sequence: TGTGCCACAAAGACAGGGGGCAATCAGCCCCAGCATTTT.

The chain joins TRBV6-1 to TRBJ2-1; no firm D call. Germline lookup yields CDR1 MNHNS and CDR2 SASEGT. The germline V and J ends were trimmed by 2 bases and 10 bases, with 15 bases remaining between them. The length of the CDR3 is 14 residues. CDR3 region: CASSEFGRRPEQFF. The DNA for the CDR3 is TGTGCCAGCAGTGAATTCGGCAGGAGACCCGAGCAGTTCTTC.

The genes are TRBV6-1 and TRBJ1-6, with no clear D. Trimming removed 8 bases from V and 0 bases from J, with 11 bases in between. This CDR3 region has 15 residues. Germline V gives CDR1 MNHNS, CDR2 SASEGT. In DNA form, the CDR3 reads TGTGCCAGCTTCCCTTCGGGCTCCTATAATTCACCCCTCCACTTT. Amino acid sequence: CASFPSGSYNSPLHF.

The V gene is TRBV5-1, the J gene TRBJ1-1; D is unresolved. The germline V gene encodes CDR1 SGHRS and CDR2 YFSETQ. V was pared by 0 bases and J by 0 bases, with 12 bases between. This CDR3 comprises 16 residues. CDR3 in amino acids: CASSLELGTLNTEAFF. As DNA, the CDR3 is TGCGCCAGCAGCTTGGAGTTAGGCACTTTGAACACTGAAGCTTTCTTT.

The chain carries TRBV27 and TRBJ2-7; D possibly matches TRBD1 or TRBD2 (5 bases each). Germline lookup yields CDR1 MNHEY and CDR2 SMNVEV (reference sequence). Trimming shortened V by 4 bases and J by 12 bases, and 16 bases separated the two germline ends. This CDR3 has 12 residues. This CDR3 reads CASSSPPGPTYV. The CDR3, as DNA: TGTGCCAGCAGTTCCCCTCCGGGACCCACGTACGTC.

V and J are TRBV11-2 and TRBJ1-2; 7 bases match TRBD1. Germline values: CDR1 SGHAT, CDR2 FQNNGV. With 3 bases clipped from V and 8 bases from J, the junction kept 9 bases outside the gene matches. The length of the CDR3 is 14 residues. The CDR3 protein is CASSLGPTGDGYTF. The CDR3 region has the DNA TGTGCCAGCAGCTTGGGTCCAACAGGGGACGGCTACACCTTC.

The V call is TRBV4-1, the J call TRBJ1-1; D uncertain. Trimming cost V 4 bases and J 0 bases, with 18 bases left between them. The CDR3 extends over 17 amino acids. Germline CDR1 reads MGHRA; CDR2 reads YSYEKL. This CDR3 reads CASSLYRQGDMNTEAFF. Written as DNA, the CDR3 is TGCGCCAGCAGCCTTTACCGGCAAGGAGACATGAACACTGAAGCTTTCTTT.

The V call is TRBV7-6, the J call TRBJ2-5; TRBD2 matches at 8 bases. The germline gives CDR1 SGHVS, CDR2 FNYEAQ. With V trimmed by 5 bases and J by 1 base, 9 bases remained unmatched. CDR3 length equals 16 residues. CDR3 in amino acids: CASSPTAGALQETQYF. The CDR3 DNA reads TGTGCCAGCAGCCCCACAGCGGGGGCCCTCCAAGAGACCCAGTACTTC.

In this sample, this clonotype turned up a few times. CDR3 nucleotide sequence: TGTGCCAGCAGCTCCCGCAGCCGAATTAGCTCTGGGGCCAACGTCCTGACTTTC. This encodes CASSSRSRISSGANVLTF. The gene calls are TRBV9 and TRBJ2-6; no clear D gene. V was pared by 4 bases and J by 0 bases, with 17 bases between. This CDR3 contains 18 residues. The germline CDR1 and CDR2 sequences are SGDLS and YYNGEE. The full variable domain, its missing parts supplied by reference TRBV9 and TRBJ2-6, is DSGVTQTPKHLITATGQRVTLRCSPRSGDLSVYWYQQSLDQGLQFLIQYYNGEERAKGNILERFSAQQFPDLHSELNLSSLELGDSALYFCASSSRSRISSGANVLTFGAGSRLTVL.

This clonotype was found a few times. This rearrangement joins TRBV6-5 to TRBJ2-7, with 7 bases lining up with TRBD1. V shed 1 base and J 2 bases; nucleotides not matched to a gene: 11. The V gene's germline CDR1 is MNHEY and CDR2 SVGAGI. The CDR3 runs 17 residues. CDR3 nucleotides: TGTGCCAGCAGTTACTACCCCGGACAGGATAACGCCTACGAGCAGTACTTC. As protein: CASSYYPGQDNAYEQYF.

The CDR3 spells CASSPTSGGLETQYF. The DNA of the CDR3 is TGTGCCAGCAGCCCGACTAGCGGGGGGTTGGAGACCCAGTACTTC. The chain carries TRBV2 and TRBJ2-5; 13 bases align to TRBD2. The germline V gene encodes CDR1 SNHLY and CDR2 FYNNEI. Losses at the gene ends were 6 bases for V and 5 bases for J; bases not matched to a gene: 6. This CDR3 is built from 15 residues.